The T cell receptor (beta chain) under discussion was sequenced for a study of glioma-infiltrating T cells. Between the trimmed V and J ends, which lost 6 bases and 6 bases, there was a span of 29 bases. This CDR3 has 18 amino acids. Germline CDR1 is MNHEY and CDR2 is SMNVEV (reference sequence). Study conclusions and caveats: Only very few CDR3 sequences appeared in both tissue and blood. Non-neoplastic patients had below-expected tissue-blood divergence, while all gliomas exceeded expectation.

As regards this clonotype: The antigen is undetermined.

Amplification of TCR alpha and beta CDR3 regions from RNA used iRepertoire nested multiplex PCR. Input was 100-400 ng of tissue mRNA or PBMC total RNA. In TCRdb, the multiplex PCR reads were re-called with MiXCR into one record per CDR3 protein. Here the sample spans under 200,000 distinct CDR3 sequences, approximately 30% being singletons. The specimen sequenced was glioma tissue, nonneoplastic brain tissue, or PBMCs (not recorded which). The chain has TRBV27 and TRBJ1-1; D is ambiguous. The TCR originated in a human donor with low-grade glioma or glioblastoma, undergoing nonglioma brain surgery, or in good health (not recorded which). The CDR3 reads CASSSPGRATFVTPEAFF. CDR3 nucleotide sequence: TGTGCCAGCAGCTCCCCCGGGCGCGCTACCTTCGTGACCCCTGAAGCTTTCTTT.